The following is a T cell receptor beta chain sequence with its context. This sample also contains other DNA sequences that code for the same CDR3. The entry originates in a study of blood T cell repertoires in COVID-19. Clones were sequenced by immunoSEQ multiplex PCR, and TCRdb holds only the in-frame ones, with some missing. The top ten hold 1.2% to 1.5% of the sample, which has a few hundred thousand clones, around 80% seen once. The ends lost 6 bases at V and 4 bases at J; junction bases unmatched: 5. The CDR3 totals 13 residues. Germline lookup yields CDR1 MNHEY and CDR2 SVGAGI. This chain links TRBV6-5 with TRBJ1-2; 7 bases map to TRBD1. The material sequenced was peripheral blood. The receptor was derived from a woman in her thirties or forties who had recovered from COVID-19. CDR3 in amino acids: CASRRTGSYGYTF. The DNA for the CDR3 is TGTGCCAGCAGGAGGACAGGCAGCTATGGCTACACCTTC.